This entry describes one T cell receptor (beta chain). Its antigen remains unidentified. The CDR3 is 14 amino acids. Trimming cost V 0 bases and J 2 bases, with 9 bases left between them. CDR1 and CDR2 (germline): SGHRS, YFSETQ. The study ran its PCR with 60 Vbeta and 13 Jbeta primers. Produced via immunoSEQ multiplex PCR; TCRdb's table is partial and in-frame only. Of about 170,000 clones in the sample, around 80% were seen once. This entry belongs to a study of cytomegalovirus exposure and HLA in healthy donors. The study's findings and limits: Later findings reportedly placed an Asian-associated ancestry cluster below the roughly 660-donor mean for N-insertions. Later on, an analysis tied 15,000 to 20,000 TCR beta sequences to HLA alleles at 0.05 false discovery rate. Earlier analysis looked at TCR beta V segments, and most were productive about 90% or about 30% of the time.

This clonotype was obtained from a woman aged 50 to 60 in good health and CMV-seronegative. Material for sequencing was PBMCs. This sequence joins TRBV5-1 and TRBJ2-7; D not resolved. CDR3 amino acids: CASSLELPPYEQYF. CDR3 DNA sequence: TGCGCCAGCAGCTTGGAACTGCCCCCCTACGAGCAGTACTTC.